A single sample is the source of the 26 T cell receptor beta chains below, sequenced in a study of T cell responses to AZD1222 COVID-19 vaccine. The protocol was immunoSEQ multiplex PCR, while the TCRdb copy is restricted to in-frame clones and leaves out a portion. The table includes over 100,000 clones, approximately 91% detected once. This specimen was peripheral blood, taken on day 0 of AZD1222 vaccination. Receptors were obtained from an adult in good health.

The chain recombines TRBV7-8 with TRBJ1-1; unclear D gene. This CDR3 is built from 15 residues. CDR1 is SGHVS, CDR2 FQNEAQ, per germline. Trimming cost V 3 bases and J 2 bases, with 13 bases left between them. CDR3 bases: TGTGCCAGCAGCTTGATAGGGAAGGGCAACACTGAAGCTTTCTTT. Translated, it gives CASSLIGKGNTEAFF.

The chain carries TRBV11-3 and TRBJ2-3, with D hard to call. Per the germline V gene, CDR1 is SGHNT and CDR2 is YENEEA. Trimming removed 2 bases from V and 3 bases from J, with 15 bases in between. The CDR3 extends over 16 amino acids. CDR3: CASSLRAPSGTDTQYF. The CDR3 nucleotides read TGTGCCAGCAGCTTAAGAGCGCCTTCCGGGACAGATACGCAGTATTTT.

The genes are TRBV23-1 and TRBJ1-6; 7 bases are shared with TRBD1. TRBV23-1 belongs to the ORF category, with a function that is uncertain. The V gene end was trimmed by 0 bases and the J gene end by 3 bases; junction bases not matched to a gene: 8. The CDR3 has 18 residues. The CDR3 loop is CASSQSSRTGFYNSPLHF. For the CDR3, the DNA is TGCGCCAGCAGTCAATCGTCGCGGACAGGTTTCTATAATTCACCCCTCCACTTT.

This rearrangement joins TRBV5-1 to TRBJ1-5; a weak D match, TRBD1 (5 bases). The ends were cut back, 4 bases at V and 2 bases at J, with 13 bases in the middle. This CDR3 is 15 amino acids long. Germline V gene data show CDR1 as SGHRS and CDR2 as YFSETQ. This CDR3 reads CASSEGTTGNQPQHF. The DNA of the CDR3 is TGCGCCAGCAGCGAAGGGACGACCGGCAATCAGCCCCAGCATTTT.

The rearrangement joins TRBV9 to TRBJ2-7; 12 bases align to TRBD2. The CDR3 extends over 17 amino acids. The V gene's germline CDR1 is SGDLS and CDR2 YYNGEE. V was clipped by 0 bases and J by 2 bases; unmatched bases: 6. Written as DNA, the CDR3 is TGTGCCAGCAGCGTAGAGGCTAGCGGGAGGGAAGCCTACGAGCAGTACGTC. Translated, it gives CASSVEASGREAYEQYV.

The chain links TRBV11-2 to TRBJ1-2; D call uncertain. Germline V gene data show CDR1 as SGHAT and CDR2 as FQNNGV. The CDR3 length is 14 residues. Trimming pared 5 bases from V and 5 bases from J, leaving 15 bases between. This CDR3 is CASSPLGGKYGYTF. CDR3 in DNA: TGTGCCAGCAGCCCCCTGGGAGGGAAATATGGCTACACCTTC.

The chain links TRBV9 to TRBJ2-7, with TRBD1 as a possible D gene (6 bases). V gave up 2 bases and J gave up 3 bases, with 12 bases separating them. Germline V lookup: CDR1 SGDLS, CDR2 YYNGEE. The CDR3 length is 14 residues. The CDR3 sequence: CASSVGRGFYEQYF. The CDR3 DNA reads as TGTGCCAGCAGCGTCGGCAGGGGTTTCTACGAGCAGTACTTC.

V and J are TRBV12-3 or TRBV12-4 and TRBJ1-6; D perhaps matches TRBD1 (6 bases). With 3 bases removed from V and 14 bases from J, the gap between germline ends came to 14 bases. CDR3 length: 13 residues. This chain's CDR3 is CASSFYKKGALHF. The DNA for the CDR3 is TGTGCCAGCAGTTTTTATAAAAAGGGGGCCCTCCACTTT.

The rearrangement uses TRBV6-2 or TRBV6-3 and TRBJ1-6; D is possibly TRBD1 (6 bases). The CDR3 runs 14 residues. Trimming left V 4 bases short and J 9 bases short, with 13 bases between. The germline V gene encodes CDR1 MNHEY and CDR2 SVGEGT. The CDR3 DNA follows: TGTGCCAGCAGTTTCCGGGGGCTAGGTTCACCCCTCCACTTT. The encoded protein is CASSFRGLGSPLHF.

The rearrangement uses TRBV18 and TRBJ2-7; the D gene could be TRBD1 or TRBD2 (6 bases each). In germline, CDR1 is KGHSH, CDR2 LQKENI. V was cut by 3 bases and J by 3 bases, with 12 bases left in between. The CDR3 extends over 14 amino acids. The CDR3 region has the DNA TGTGCCAGCTCACCGGGAGGACAGATCTACGAGCAGTACGTC. Translated: CASSPGGQIYEQYV.

The V and J genes are TRBV7-2 and TRBJ1-1, with D maybe TRBD1 (5 bases). Per the germline V gene, CDR1 is SGHTA and CDR2 is FQGNSA. Trimming shortened V by 1 base and J by 4 bases, and 7 bases separated the two germline ends. This CDR3 is 13 amino acids long. CDR3 bases: TGTGCCAGCAGCTTAGTGGGGGTCACTGAAGCTTTCTTT. It specifies CASSLVGVTEAFF. The full variable domain, in which reference TRBV7-2 and TRBJ1-1 provide the parts outside the CDR3, is GAGVSQSPSNKVTEKGKDVELRCDPISGHTALYWYRQSLGQGLEFLIYFQGNSAPDKSGLPSDRFSAERTGGSVSTLTIQRTQQEDSAVYLCASSLVGVTEAFFGQGTRLTVV.

The chain recombines TRBV10-3 with TRBJ2-3; a weak D match, TRBD1 (7 bases). Germline CDR1 and CDR2: ENHRY and SYGVKD. V lost 7 bases, J lost 0 bases, and 14 bases lay in between. The CDR3 spans 15 residues. This CDR3 is CAIMRDSASTDTQYF. The CDR3 DNA follows: TGTGCCATCATGCGGGACAGCGCTAGCACAGATACGCAGTATTTT.

As regards this clone: At one end, the junction sequence differs from germline, possibly due to a read error. This rearrangement joins TRBV4-1 to TRBJ2-6, with D possibly being TRBD1 (6 bases). The CDR3 is made up of 15 amino acids. Looked up from germline, CDR1 is MGHRA and CDR2 is YSYEKL. CDR3 sequence: CASSPYRAGTNVLTF. DNA for the CDR3: TGCGCCAGCAGCCCTTACAGGGCTGGGACCAACGTCCTGACTTTC.

This rearrangement joins TRBV19 to TRBJ1-6; 9 bases align to TRBD1. V shed 6 bases and J 9 bases; nucleotides not matched to a gene: 15. Germline V lookup: CDR1 LNHDA, CDR2 SQIVND (reference sequence). This CDR3 is built from 17 residues. DNA of the CDR3: TGTGCCAGTAGCCAACCGGGGGGGACAGGGTTCAGTTCACCCCTCCACTTT. Protein: CASSQPGGTGFSSPLHF. Using reference TRBV19 and TRBJ1-6 for the parts outside the CDR3, the full variable domain is DGGITQSPKYLFRKEGQNVTLSCEQNLNHDAMYWYRQDPGQGLRLIYYSQIVNDFQKGDIAEGYSVSREKKESFPLTVTSAQKNPTAFYLCASSQPGGTGFSSPLHFGNGTRLTVT.

J is TRBJ2-4 and V is TRBV19, with TRBD2 identical over 14 bases. Germline V gives CDR1 LNHDA, CDR2 SQIVND (reference sequence). The CDR3 is made up of 16 amino acids. V was clipped by 6 bases and J by 9 bases; unmatched bases: 10. CDR3 nucleotide sequence: TGTGCCAGTAGAAGGGGACTAGCGGGAGAGTCGGGCATTCAGTACTTC. Protein sequence: CASRRGLAGESGIQYF.

The rearrangement joins TRBV4-2 to TRBJ2-7, with 7 bases fitting TRBD1. Germline V gene lookup returns CDR1 LGHNA and CDR2 YNFKEQ. The CDR3 length is 15 residues. With V trimmed by 3 bases and J by 2 bases, 7 bases remained unmatched. The CDR3 protein is CASSQTGQSAYEQYF. The CDR3 DNA reads TGTGCCAGCAGCCAGACGGGACAGTCGGCCTACGAGCAGTACTTC.

This clone was recorded a few times. The chain couples TRBV14 to TRBJ2-2; D uncertain. This CDR3 has 13 amino acids. Germline V lookup: CDR1 SGHDN, CDR2 FVKESK. V lost 0 bases and J lost 7, with 6 bases in between. This CDR3 reads CASSQEQIGELFF. CDR3 bases: TGTGCCAGCAGCCAAGAACAGATCGGGGAGCTGTTTTTT.

The gene calls are TRBV5-1 and TRBJ1-2, with a tentative D call TRBD1 (6 bases). This CDR3 comprises 16 residues. The V end lost 4 bases, the J end lost 0 bases, and 16 bases lay between the germline ends. Germline values: CDR1 SGHRS, CDR2 YFSETQ. The CDR3 loop reads CASSEEGQLTNYGYTF. In nucleotides, the CDR3 is TGCGCCAGCAGCGAGGAAGGACAGCTAACTAACTATGGCTACACCTTC. The whole variable domain, remainder taken from reference TRBV5-1 and TRBJ1-2, is KAGVTQTPRYLIKTRGQQVTLSCSPISGHRSVSWYQQTPGQGLQFLFEYFSETQRNKGNFPGRFSGRQFSNSRSEMNVSTLELGDSALYLCASSEEGQLTNYGYTFGSGTRLTVV.

This clone has more than one count but fewer than ten. The rearrangement links TRBV6-5 to TRBJ1-1; 7 positions agree with TRBD1. Per the germline V gene, CDR1 is MNHEY and CDR2 is SVGAGI. The CDR3 covers 13 residues. Germline trimming cut 6 bases from V and 0 bases from J; bases unmatched to any gene: 1. In nucleotides, the CDR3 is TGTGCCAGCAGGACAGGGTTGAACACTGAAGCTTTCTTT. This codes for CASRTGLNTEAFF.

The gene calls are TRBV4-3 and TRBJ2-2; D possibly matches TRBD1 or TRBD2 (6 bases each). Germline CDR1 is LGHNA and CDR2 is YSLEER. This CDR3 comprises 17 residues. This chain's CDR3 is CARRGTGTRMNTGELFF. CDR3 bases: TGCGCGAGGAGGGGTACCGGGACAAGGATGAACACCGGGGAGCTGTTTTTT.

The chain joins TRBV10-3 to TRBJ2-1; a weak D match, TRBD1 (6 bases). Trimming cost V 0 bases and J 5 bases, with 14 bases left between them. The CDR3 has 16 residues. The germline V gene has CDR1 ENHRY and CDR2 SYGVKD. The CDR3, as DNA: TGTGCCATCAGTGAGTCTGGGCCAGGGGTTAACAATGAGCAGTTCTTC. This codes for CAISESGPGVNNEQFF.

Only a few counts were recorded for this clone. The chain joins TRBV7-6 to TRBJ1-2; possibly TRBD1 for D (6 bases). Looked up from germline, CDR1 is SGHVS and CDR2 is FNYEAQ. Deletions cut 5 bases from V and 2 bases from J, with 12 bases between. The CDR3 sequence is 14 residues long. CDR3 nucleotides: TGTGCCAGCAGCAACCCTACAGGGAACTATGGCTACACCTTC. It specifies CASSNPTGNYGYTF.

The V call is TRBV29-1, the J call TRBJ2-1; D may match TRBD1 or TRBD2 (5 bases each). CDR1 SQVTM and CDR2 ANQGSEA come from the germline V gene. CDR3 length: 12 residues. The V end was cut by 7 bases, the J end by 8 bases, with 15 bases between. In DNA, the CDR3 is TGCAGCGCCTTCACCGAGGGGCATGAGCAGTTCTTC. It is translated as CSAFTEGHEQFF.

This clone came up once. The chain combines TRBV6-5 with TRBJ2-7; no firm D call. Trimming cost V 3 bases and J 0 bases, with 3 bases left between them. The CDR3 is made up of 12 amino acids. Germline V gene lookup returns CDR1 MNHEY and CDR2 SVGAGI. CDR3 bases: TGTGCCAGCAGTTATCACTCCTACGAGCAGTACGTC. This sequence encodes CASSYHSYEQYV.

CDR3: CASSLSPNRVTGELFF. The CDR3 nucleotides are TGTGCCAGCAGCTTATCCCCCAACAGGGTCACCGGGGAGCTGTTTTTT. V and J are TRBV7-2 and TRBJ2-2; tentative D call: TRBD1 (6 bases). The CDR3 sequence is 16 residues long. Germline CDR1 and CDR2: SGHTA and FQGNSA. The ends were cut back, 2 bases at V and 4 bases at J, with 14 bases in the middle.

The CDR3 sequence is CASRNRGLSYNEQFF. For the CDR3, the DNA is TGTGCCAGCAGAAACAGGGGGCTCTCCTACAATGAGCAGTTCTTC. The chain combines TRBV6-5 with TRBJ2-1, with 9 positions matching TRBD1. In germline, CDR1 is MNHEY, CDR2 SVGAGI. Trimming cost V 6 bases and J 0 bases; bases outside gene matches: 3. The CDR3 length is 15 residues.